The rows below give T cell receptor beta chains drawn from one sample of a study of OX40 agonist ivuxolimab in advanced cancers. The assay was immunoSEQ multiplex PCR, and TCRdb's table has in-frame clones only and misses some. Here the sample spans 65,000 to 75,000 clones, 70% to 90% being singletons. Specimen: CD4+ or CD8+ T cells sorted from blood, collected in a trial of the OX40 agonist ivuxolimab. The source of these receptors is an adult with an advanced solid tumor such as melanoma, head and neck, liver or kidney cancer. Each CDR3 is given with its conserved first and last residue. Fields, in order: clone size, V gene, D gene, J gene, CDR3 DNA, CDR3 protein. D genes are given only for firm matches. Clone size appears in some rows only: once, few, many, or a class for an expanded clone.

abundance: -; v_gene: TRBV19; d_gene: -; j_gene: TRBJ1-6; CDR3nt: TGTGCCGGTAGTAGAGGGCTGAATAATTCACCCCTCCACTTT; CDR3aa: CAGSRGLNNSPLHF
abundance: -; v_gene: TRBV7-6; d_gene: TRBD1; j_gene: TRBJ2-7; CDR3nt: TGTGCCAGCAGCTCCGGGACAGGGAGAAGCCCCTACGAGCAGTACTTC; CDR3aa: CASSSGTGRSPYEQYF
abundance: -; v_gene: TRBV7-2; d_gene: -; j_gene: TRBJ1-1; CDR3nt: TGTGCCAGCAGCTTAGAAGGCACGGTAGCTGAAGCTTTCTTT; CDR3aa: CASSLEGTVAEAFF
abundance: -; v_gene: TRBV7-9; d_gene: -; j_gene: TRBJ1-4; CDR3nt: TGTGCCAGCAGCTTCGAGGGGGGAGAAAAACTGTTTTTT; CDR3aa: CASSFEGGEKLFF
abundance: -; v_gene: TRBV2; d_gene: -; j_gene: TRBJ2-5; CDR3nt: TGTGCCAGCAGCCTTCAAGAGACCCAGTACTTC; CDR3aa: CASSLQETQYF
abundance: few; v_gene: TRBV7-9; d_gene: -; j_gene: TRBJ1-1; CDR3nt: TGTGCCAGCAGAAAGACAGGATTGAACACTGAAGCTTTCTTT; CDR3aa: CASRKTGLNTEAFF
abundance: -; v_gene: TRBV28; d_gene: -; j_gene: TRBJ1-1; CDR3nt: TGTGCCAGCTCGGTTGCCAACACTGAAGCTTTCTTT; CDR3aa: CASSVANTEAFF
abundance: -; v_gene: TRBV7-8; d_gene: -; j_gene: TRBJ2-3; CDR3nt: TGTGCCAGCAGCTTGGGATCCTTGTCAGATACGCAGTATTTT; CDR3aa: CASSLGSLSDTQYF
abundance: -; v_gene: TRBV5-1; d_gene: TRBD1; j_gene: TRBJ2-3; CDR3nt: TGCGCCAGCAGCGCAACAGGGGTCAGCACAGATACGCAGTATTTT; CDR3aa: CASSATGVSTDTQYF
abundance: -; v_gene: TRBV5-6; d_gene: -; j_gene: TRBJ2-3; CDR3nt: TGTGCCAGCAGCTTGTTCTCGTCTAGTGAAGATACGCAGTATTTT; CDR3aa: CASSLFSSSEDTQYF
abundance: -; v_gene: TRBV28; d_gene: TRBD2; j_gene: TRBJ2-3; CDR3nt: TGTGCCAGTCGTGGGGGGGGGACAGATACGCAGTATTTT; CDR3aa: CASRGGGTDTQYF
abundance: once; v_gene: TRBV18; d_gene: -; j_gene: TRBJ1-1; CDR3nt: TGTGCCAGCTCACCACAGGGGAACACTGAAGCTTTCTTT; CDR3aa: CASSPQGNTEAFF
abundance: -; v_gene: TRBV5-1; d_gene: -; j_gene: TRBJ2-5; CDR3nt: TGCGCCAGCAGCAAGGGGATTCGCGGCGGGACCCAGTACTTC; CDR3aa: CASSKGIRGGTQYF
abundance: few; v_gene: TRBV5-4; d_gene: -; j_gene: TRBJ2-3; CDR3nt: TGTGCCAGCAGCTTATCTAGCGGCACAGATACGCAGTATTTT; CDR3aa: CASSLSSGTDTQYF
abundance: -; v_gene: TRBV19; d_gene: -; j_gene: TRBJ2-1; CDR3nt: TGTGCCAGTACCCCTGGGGGGCTTGACAATGAGCAGTTCTTC; CDR3aa: CASTPGGLDNEQFF
abundance: -; v_gene: TRBV27; d_gene: -; j_gene: TRBJ2-5; CDR3nt: TGTGCCAGCAGGCCGCCCAATGGAGAGACCCAGTACTTC; CDR3aa: CASRPPNGETQYF
abundance: -; v_gene: TRBV6-6; d_gene: -; j_gene: TRBJ1-4; CDR3nt: TGTGCCAGCAGTTACTCAAGGGGGGTGGGTGAAAAACTGTTTTTT; CDR3aa: CASSYSRGVGEKLFF
abundance: once; v_gene: TRBV7-9; d_gene: -; j_gene: TRBJ1-2; CDR3nt: TGTGCCAGCAGCTTAGCCGGCAGCACCACTAACTATGGCTACACCTTC; CDR3aa: CASSLAGSTTNYGYTF
abundance: -; v_gene: TRBV28; d_gene: TRBD2; j_gene: TRBJ2-7; CDR3nt: TGTGCCAGCAGACCGGGACTAGCTGGCGAGCAGTACTTC; CDR3aa: CASRPGLAGEQYF
abundance: -; v_gene: TRBV30; d_gene: TRBD1; j_gene: TRBJ2-7; CDR3nt: TGTGCCTGGGATCCGGGACAGGGATTCAACGAGCAGTACTTC; CDR3aa: CAWDPGQGFNEQYF
abundance: -; v_gene: TRBV7-2; d_gene: -; j_gene: TRBJ1-1; CDR3nt: TGTGCCAGCAGCTTAGGGATGTCGAACACTGAAGCTTTCTTT; CDR3aa: CASSLGMSNTEAFF
abundance: few; v_gene: TRBV15; d_gene: TRBD1; j_gene: TRBJ1-5; CDR3nt: TGTGCCACCAGCATACAGGGGTTGGATCAGCCCCAGCATTTT; CDR3aa: CATSIQGLDQPQHF
abundance: -; v_gene: TRBV28; d_gene: TRBD2; j_gene: TRBJ2-1; CDR3nt: TGTGCCAGCAGTTCCCCGGGACTAGCGGATTCAAATGAGCAGTTCTTC; CDR3aa: CASSSPGLADSNEQFF
abundance: -; v_gene: TRBV19; d_gene: -; j_gene: TRBJ1-6; CDR3nt: TGTGCCAGTAGTATATCCTGGGCGCTGAGCTCACCCCTCCACTTT; CDR3aa: CASSISWALSSPLHF
abundance: -; v_gene: TRBV4-3; d_gene: -; j_gene: TRBJ1-4; CDR3nt: TGCGCCAGCAGCCAAGGAGGGGCGGGGGAGGAAAAACTGTTTTTT; CDR3aa: CASSQGGAGEEKLFF
abundance: few; v_gene: TRBV7-3; d_gene: TRBD2; j_gene: TRBJ2-3; CDR3nt: TGTGCCAGCAGCCGCGGGGGGGCCGGATCAGATACGCAGTATTTT; CDR3aa: CASSRGGAGSDTQYF
abundance: few; v_gene: TRBV28; d_gene: -; j_gene: TRBJ2-2; CDR3nt: TGTGCCAGCAGTTCACCTAGCGAGACCACCGGGGAGCTGTTTTTT; CDR3aa: CASSSPSETTGELFF
abundance: -; v_gene: TRBV6-6; d_gene: -; j_gene: TRBJ2-1; CDR3nt: TGTGCCAGCAAGAACTATGAGCAGTTCTTC; CDR3aa: CASKNYEQFF
abundance: -; v_gene: TRBV7-5; d_gene: -; j_gene: TRBJ2-3; CDR3nt: TGTGCCAGAAGCTACATATCCTTAGCCGTGGCGGGGGATACGCAGTATTTT; CDR3aa: CARSYISLAVAGDTQYF
abundance: -; v_gene: TRBV18; d_gene: -; j_gene: TRBJ1-1; CDR3nt: TGTGCCAGCTCACCAGACAGTATGAACACTGAAGCTTTCTTT; CDR3aa: CASSPDSMNTEAFF
abundance: -; v_gene: TRBV27; d_gene: -; j_gene: TRBJ1-1; CDR3nt: TGTGCCAGCAGCCCCAGGGGCGGGAACACTGAAGCTTTCTTT; CDR3aa: CASSPRGGNTEAFF
abundance: -; v_gene: TRBV28; d_gene: TRBD1; j_gene: TRBJ2-3; CDR3nt: TGTGCCAGCAGTCCATACCCGGGACAGGGGGCTTCTGGAGATACGCAGTATTTT; CDR3aa: CASSPYPGQGASGDTQYF
abundance: -; v_gene: TRBV28; d_gene: -; j_gene: TRBJ2-7; CDR3nt: TGTGCCAGCAGTTTGGGCAGGCCCTACGAGCAGTACTTC; CDR3aa: CASSLGRPYEQYF
abundance: -; v_gene: TRBV29-1; d_gene: TRBD2; j_gene: TRBJ2-5; CDR3nt: TGCAGCGTTTCGCTAGCGGAAGAGACCCAGTACTTC; CDR3aa: CSVSLAEETQYF
abundance: -; v_gene: TRBV10-3; d_gene: -; j_gene: TRBJ2-5; CDR3nt: TGTGCCATCAGTGAGTCTCAAGAGACCCAGTACTTC; CDR3aa: CAISESQETQYF
abundance: few; v_gene: TRBV7-6; d_gene: -; j_gene: TRBJ1-1; CDR3nt: TGTGCCAGCAGCTTGGAAGGACTGACGACTGAAGCTTTCTTT; CDR3aa: CASSLEGLTTEAFF
abundance: -; v_gene: TRBV6-1; d_gene: -; j_gene: TRBJ1-1; CDR3nt: TGTGCCAGCAGTGGCGGGATACGGCTTGAAGCTTTCTTT; CDR3aa: CASSGGIRLEAFF